This TCR beta chain comes out of a study of OX40 agonist ivuxolimab in advanced cancers. Study-wide context: Ivuxolimab was a fully human IgG2 agonistic monoclonal antibody targeting the costimulatory receptor OX40 (CD134). Peripheral TCRbeta sequencing was intended to test whether TCR sequence diversity was altered and clonal T-cell expansion was caused by ivuxolimab. The paper covers the monotherapy dose-escalation part of the phase I ivuxolimab trial, which included N = 52 patients. Three dose-escalation patients achieved partial responses, one with hepatocellular carcinoma and two with cutaneous melanoma. Intravenous ivuxolimab was administered to patients every 2 weeks at six dose levels: 0.01, 0.1, 0.3, 1.5, 3 and 10 mg/kg. Prior anti-PD-1, anti-PD-L1 or anti-CTLA-4 therapy was permitted, and about two fifths of dose-escalation patients had received checkpoint inhibitors. Of the roughly 54 dose-escalation patients, hepatocellular carcinoma was present in some 19, melanoma in approximately 15, renal cell carcinoma in 9 and head and neck cancer in 9. In the dose-escalation cohort, around four fifths of patients were male, and the mean age was approximately 60 years, with a range of 23 to 79.

The trial excluded patients who had a history of autoimmune disease or were on systemic immunosuppression. Peripheral blood for TCR sequencing was drawn from every dose cohort at baseline, at cycle 4 day 1 and at cycle 7 day 1. The samples were taken from a phase I, first-in-human, multicenter, open-label dose-escalation trial of ivuxolimab. Adults with locally advanced or metastatic head and neck squamous cell, hepatocellular, melanoma or renal cell carcinoma were enrolled in the trial. CD4+ and CD8+ T cells were sorted separately from peripheral blood before TCR sequencing. The germline V gene yields SNHLY for CDR1 and FYNNEI for CDR2. Clipping removes 5 bases from V and 4 bases from J, with 6 as the unmatched junction base count. The CDR3, cysteine through phenylalanine, is 15 amino acids long. Only the CDR3 DNA stays, 45 bases, in frame from base 1. As for this clone: What this receptor recognizes is not known. No qualities accompany the bases; no much larger clone lies one base away.

Genomic DNA was isolated from the sorted cells so that the TCRbeta CDR3 region could be sequenced. TCRbeta CDR3 regions were sequenced using the immunoSEQ Assay. TCRdb retrieved this table from immuneACCESS and kept in-frame rearrangements only. Not all clones are present; in checked studies, unresolved V genes account for under half, and no reason is known for the remainder. This sample holds approximately 70,000 clones; roughly 85% were observed only once. The biggest ten clones account for 2.8% of the sample. The study at large found these results: After ivuxolimab, more expanded clones were found on average in CD8+ T cells than in CD4+ T cells. In the 0.1-3.0 mg/kg groups, partial responders had among the lowest normalized peripheral clonal expansion, particularly in CD8+ T cells. Which antigens the clonally expanded peripheral T cells were specific for was not determined. Low levels of normalized T-cell clonal expansion were also shown by some nonresponding patients. At doses of 0.1 to 3.0 mg/kg, clonal expansion of both CD4+ and CD8+ T cells in blood was seen between baseline and week 6.

Sequenced here: CD4+ or CD8+ T cells sorted from blood, sampled in a trial of the OX40 agonist ivuxolimab. This clonotype originated in an adult with an advanced solid tumor such as melanoma, head and neck, liver or kidney cancer. This receptor chain uses TRBV2 and TRBJ2-2, with 8 junctional bases fitting TRBD1. The CDR3 reads as follows: CASSSGRGRTGELFF. The DNA is TGTGCCAGCAGTTCGGGCAGGGGGCGCACCGGGGAGCTGTTTTTT.